Listed here are 27 T cell receptor beta chains from one sample, sequenced in a study of response to subunit inactivated influenza vaccine. Via MiXCR, TCRdb re-called the RT-PCR reads, giving one row per CDR3 protein. This sample yields about 480,000 distinct CDR3 sequences, of which about 25% are seen a single time; around 2% belongs to the top ten. The source was CD4+ T cells sorted from PBMCs, collected more than 4 days after vaccination. Source of these receptors: a man in his fifties who received an inactivated influenza vaccine.

The chain employs TRBV5-5 and TRBJ2-2, with D hard to call. Germline assignment: CDR1 SGHKS and CDR2 YYEKEE (reference sequence). The germline V and J ends were trimmed by 1 base and 4 bases, with 20 bases remaining between them. The CDR3 runs to 18 residues. Written as DNA, the CDR3 is TGTGCCAGCAGCTTGATCCTGGCTACGGACGCGCGCACCGGGGAGCTGTTTTTT. Protein product: CASSLILATDARTGELFF.

The DNA of the CDR3 is TGTGCCAGCGGGGAAGGACAGCTTTACGAGCAGTACTTC. Amino acid sequence: CASGEGQLYEQYF. The chain joins TRBV7-2 to TRBJ2-7; TRBD1 is a possible D gene (6 bases). V was pared by 8 bases and J by 4 bases, with 15 bases between. The germline V gene has CDR1 SGHTA and CDR2 FQGNSA. This CDR3 has 13 amino acids.

This clonotype has more than one count but fewer than ten. This chain joins TRBV9 and TRBJ2-3; a possible D gene is TRBD2 (5 bases). CDR3 size: 15 residues. The germline V gene encodes CDR1 SGDLS and CDR2 YYNGEE. V lost 4 bases, J lost 6 bases, and 18 bases lay in between. CDR3 region: CASSPTVSALDTQYF. For the CDR3, the DNA is TGTGCCAGCAGCCCGACTGTTAGCGCTTTGGATACGCAGTATTTT.

The chain carries TRBV10-2 and TRBJ1-1; the D gene is possibly TRBD1 (6 bases). The V gene lost 9 bases and the J gene lost 0 bases, with 17 bases spanning the gap. Germline V CDR1 and CDR2: WSHSY, SAAADI. The length of the CDR3 is 15 residues. In nucleotides, the CDR3 is TGCGCCAGTAAACAGGGCCCCCTCATGAACACTGAAGCTTTCTTT. It is translated as CASKQGPLMNTEAFF.

This clonotype has more than one count but fewer than ten. The chain employs TRBV20-1 and TRBJ2-3; 11 bases line up with TRBD2. Germline CDR1 and CDR2: DFQATT and SNEGSKA (reference sequence). The CDR3 has 14 amino acids. The J segment lost 5 bases and the V segment lost 3 bases, leaving 4 bases of the junction unmatched. Written as DNA, the CDR3 is TGCAGTGCTAGCCCTAGCGGGGGGTTAGATACGCAGTATTTT. Amino acids: CSASPSGGLDTQYF.

V gene TRBV27 combines with J gene TRBJ2-1; D call uncertain. This CDR3 comprises 13 residues. Germline V gene lookup returns CDR1 MNHEY and CDR2 SMNVEV (reference sequence). Deletions cut 6 bases from V and 7 bases from J, with 13 bases between. CDR3 residues: CASRVPLGNEQFF. The CDR3 DNA is TGTGCCAGCAGGGTCCCCCTCGGGAATGAGCAGTTCTTC.

A single count supports this clonotype. V and J are TRBV4-3 and TRBJ2-5, with 9 nucleotides matching TRBD1. The J segment lost 3 bases and the V segment lost 4 bases, leaving 6 bases of the junction unmatched. The CDR3 sequence is 15 residues long. Germline CDR1 reads LGHNA; CDR2 reads YSLEER. CDR3 in DNA: TGCGCCAGCAGCCTAACCGGGACAGGGAAAGAGACCCAGTACTTC. This gives the protein CASSLTGTGKETQYF.

The chain recombines TRBV5-1 with TRBJ1-1; possible D gene TRBD1, 5 bases. The germline V gene encodes CDR1 SGHRS and CDR2 YFSETQ. Trimming left V 0 bases short and J 5 bases short, with 14 bases between. The CDR3 is made up of 15 amino acids. The CDR3 region is CASSLEVRAGTEAFF. CDR3 DNA sequence: TGCGCCAGCAGCTTGGAGGTCAGGGCTGGGACTGAAGCTTTCTTT.

V usage is TRBV20-1 and J usage is TRBJ2-1, with 7 bases lining up with TRBD2. The V gene end was trimmed by 2 bases and the J gene end by 2 bases; junction bases not matched to a gene: 9. Germline assignment: CDR1 DFQATT and CDR2 SNEGSKA (reference sequence). This CDR3 is built from 16 residues. The CDR3 region is CSARHSGGRAYNEQFF. The CDR3, as DNA: TGCAGTGCTAGACACAGCGGCGGGAGAGCCTACAATGAGCAGTTCTTC.

This clonotype has a handful of counts. The rearrangement joins TRBV4-2 to TRBJ2-4; the D gene is possibly TRBD1 (6 bases). The V end lost 1 base, the J end lost 6 bases, and 13 bases lay between the germline ends. CDR3 length: 15 residues. CDR1 is LGHNA and CDR2 is YNFKEQ in the germline V gene. CDR3 region: CASSQAGIGGNIQYF. The DNA of the CDR3 is TGTGCCAGCAGCCAAGCTGGTATAGGGGGAAACATTCAGTACTTC.

This clonotype was counted once. The rearrangement uses TRBV9 and TRBJ2-3; the D gene is possibly TRBD2 (5 bases). CDR1 SGDLS and CDR2 YYNGEE come from the germline V gene. V was trimmed by 7 bases and J by 1 base, leaving 10 bases between them. CDR3 size: 13 residues. CDR3 bases: TGTGCCAGCGAGCGGATCCGCACAGATACGCAGTATTTT. It encodes CASERIRTDTQYF. The entire variable domain, with the rest obtained from reference TRBV9 and TRBJ2-3, is as follows: DSGVTQTPKHLITATGQRVTLRCSPRSGDLSVYWYQQSLDQGLQFLIQYYNGEERAKGNILERFSAQQFPDLHSELNLSSLELGDSALYFCASERIRTDTQYFGPGTRLTVL.

This chain uses TRBV5-1 with TRBJ2-7; the D gene is possibly TRBD2 (6 bases). There are 16 residues in the CDR3. In germline, CDR1 is SGHRS, CDR2 YFSETQ. The V end was cut by 4 bases, the J end by 1 base, with 18 bases between. The CDR3 reads CASSVGPSRESYEQYF. The DNA for the CDR3 is TGCGCCAGCAGCGTAGGCCCTTCTCGGGAGTCCTACGAGCAGTACTTC.

This clonotype was observed a few times. This chain connects TRBV11-2 to TRBJ2-5; possible D gene TRBD2, 6 bases. The V end was cut by 5 bases, the J end by 8 bases, with 12 bases between. The germline CDR1 and CDR2 sequences are SGHAT and FQNNGV. This CDR3 is built from 12 residues. In DNA form, the CDR3 reads TGTGCCAGCAGCCCCCCAGCGGGCACCCAGTACTTC. Amino acids: CASSPPAGTQYF.

This chain links TRBV5-1 with TRBJ2-4; perhaps TRBD2 as D (5 bases). V was trimmed by 0 bases and J by 3 bases, leaving 13 bases between them. The CDR3 runs 16 residues. Looked up from germline, CDR1 is SGHRS and CDR2 is YFSETQ. CDR3 loop: CASSLGRGIVKNIQYF. As DNA, the CDR3 is TGCGCCAGCAGCTTGGGTAGAGGGATCGTCAAAAACATTCAGTACTTC. Variable domain in full (rest from reference TRBV5-1 and TRBJ2-4): KAGVTQTPRYLIKTRGQQVTLSCSPISGHRSVSWYQQTPGQGLQFLFEYFSETQRNKGNFPGRFSGRQFSNSRSEMNVSTLELGDSALYLCASSLGRGIVKNIQYFGAGTRLSVL.

In this sample, this clonotype turned up a few times. The V call is TRBV12-3 or TRBV12-4, the J call TRBJ1-4; the D gene is possibly TRBD1 (5 bases). V gave up 10 bases and J gave up 7 bases, with 16 bases separating them. The CDR3 sequence is 13 residues long. CDR3: CATSGTWGEKLFF. The CDR3 nucleotides read TGTGCCACGTCCGGGACGTGGGGTGAAAAACTGTTTTTT.

This chain joins TRBV20-1 and TRBJ1-5; D possibly corresponds to TRBD1 (6 bases). The CDR3 totals 15 residues. The V end was cut by 6 bases, the J end by 5 bases, with 20 bases between. The V gene's germline CDR1 is DFQATT and CDR2 SNEGSKA (reference sequence). CDR3 nucleotides: TGCAGTGCCGGAGGGGTCAGGGGCCCCCATCAGCCCCAGCATTTT. This codes for CSAGGVRGPHQPQHF.

Written as DNA, the CDR3 is TGTGCCAGCAGCCGCGACAGGGTCAACTCCTACGAGCAGTACTTC. Its protein is CASSRDRVNSYEQYF. The chain is built from TRBV6-1 and TRBJ2-7; TRBD1 aligns across 7 bases. With 6 bases clipped from V and 0 bases from J, the junction kept 8 bases outside the gene matches. This CDR3 region has 15 residues. The germline gives CDR1 MNHNS, CDR2 SASEGT.

V is TRBV7-3 and J is TRBJ1-1, with TRBD1 identical over 8 bases. CDR1 is SGHTA, CDR2 FQGTGA, per germline. This CDR3 is built from 19 residues. The junction had 18 bases not matched to a gene; V was cut back by 2 bases and J by 4 bases. CDR3 protein: CASSLWVRANGQGATEAFF. The CDR3 DNA reads TGTGCCAGCAGCTTATGGGTCCGGGCGAATGGGCAGGGGGCCACTGAAGCTTTCTTT.

The table lists this clonotype with a count of one. This chain uses TRBV5-4 with TRBJ2-3; TRBD2 is a possible D gene (5 bases). The CDR3 spans 13 residues. CDR1 is SGHNT, CDR2 YYREEE, per germline (reference sequence). V gave up 5 bases and J gave up 3 bases, with 10 bases separating them. DNA of the CDR3: TGTGCCAGCAGGGGAGAGGTAACAGATACGCAGTATTTT. Translation gives CASRGEVTDTQYF.

This chain links TRBV20-1 with TRBJ1-2, with a possible D match to TRBD1 (5 bases). Germline V gives CDR1 DFQATT, CDR2 SNEGSKA (reference sequence). V was pared by 6 bases and J by 6 bases, with 17 bases between. The CDR3 is 13 amino acids. CDR3 amino acids: CSAVLPGLNGYTF. The CDR3 DNA sequence: TGCAGTGCAGTCCTTCCAGGGTTGAATGGCTACACCTTC.

The chain joins TRBV6-5 to TRBJ2-2, with 8 bases matching TRBD1. Germline assignment: CDR1 MNHEY and CDR2 SVGAGI. The CDR3 consists of 16 residues. The junction had 11 bases not matched to a gene; V was cut back by 5 bases and J by 6 bases. The CDR3 sequence: CASSHGQGTLPGELFF. The CDR3 bases are TGTGCCAGCAGTCACGGACAGGGAACCCTGCCCGGGGAGCTGTTTTTT.

The CDR3 DNA is TGCAGTGCTAGAGGCGGCGGGACCGGCTACGAGCAGTACTTC. Protein: CSARGGGTGYEQYF. The genes are TRBV20-1 and TRBJ2-7; tentatively, D is TRBD2 (6 bases). The CDR3 covers 14 residues. Trimming stripped 1 base from V and 3 bases from J, with 13 bases between. CDR1 is DFQATT, CDR2 SNEGSKA, per germline (reference sequence).

The chain uses TRBV29-1 and TRBJ1-1; D gene uncertain. Looked up from germline, CDR1 is SQVTM and CDR2 is ANQGSEA. This CDR3 is built from 11 residues. The V gene lost 4 bases and the J gene lost 7 bases, with 10 bases spanning the gap. The CDR3 loop reads CSVVSPGEAFF. CDR3 coding DNA: TGCAGCGTTGTTAGCCCAGGTGAAGCTTTCTTT.

The chain is built from TRBV27 and TRBJ1-5; TRBD1 is a possible D gene (6 bases). This CDR3 is 15 amino acids long. Trimming stripped 5 bases from V and 0 bases from J, with 11 bases between. The germline gives CDR1 MNHEY, CDR2 SMNVEV (reference sequence). DNA of the CDR3: TGTGCCAGCAGTCTGACAGGTATTAGCAATCAGCCCCAGCATTTT. It translates to CASSLTGISNQPQHF.

The chain has TRBV27 and TRBJ2-7, with D perhaps TRBD2 (5 bases). Germline V gene data show CDR1 as MNHEY and CDR2 as SMNVEV (reference sequence). The CDR3 spans 18 residues. The V gene lost 2 bases and the J gene lost 5 bases, with 25 bases spanning the gap. CDR3 amino acids: CASSLRSTRTGYFHEQYF. The CDR3 DNA reads as TGTGCCAGCAGTTTAAGGTCAACCAGGACGGGATACTTCCACGAGCAGTACTTC.

The CDR3 DNA reads as TGCGCCAGCACGATCACAGGAACGGATGAAAAACTGTTTTTT. Translated, it gives CASTITGTDEKLFF. J is TRBJ1-4 and V is TRBV4-3; tentatively, D is TRBD1 (5 bases). V lost 7 bases to trimming and J lost 6 bases, with 15 bases between them. CDR3 length equals 14 residues. Germline V gene data show CDR1 as LGHNA and CDR2 as YSLEER.

This clonotype has just a few counts. The chain couples TRBV7-9 to TRBJ2-7; D not resolved. Germline CDR1 is SEHNR and CDR2 is FQNEAQ (reference sequence). The CDR3 has 11 amino acids. Trimming removed 5 bases at V and 4 bases at J, with 6 bases between. The CDR3 coding sequence is TGTGCCAGCAGCGCCAAATACGAGCAGTACTTC. Protein sequence: CASSAKYEQYF.